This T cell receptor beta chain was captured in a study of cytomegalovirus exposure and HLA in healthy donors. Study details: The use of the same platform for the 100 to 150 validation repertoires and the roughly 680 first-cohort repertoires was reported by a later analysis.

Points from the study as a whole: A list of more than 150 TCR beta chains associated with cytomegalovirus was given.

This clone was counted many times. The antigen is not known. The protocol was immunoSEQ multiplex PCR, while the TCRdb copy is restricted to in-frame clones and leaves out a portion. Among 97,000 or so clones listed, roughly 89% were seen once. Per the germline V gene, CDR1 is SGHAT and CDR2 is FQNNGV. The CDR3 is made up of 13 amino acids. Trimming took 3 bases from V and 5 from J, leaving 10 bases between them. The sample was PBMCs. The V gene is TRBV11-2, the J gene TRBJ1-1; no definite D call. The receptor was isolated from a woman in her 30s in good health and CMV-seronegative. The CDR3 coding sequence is TGTGCCAGCAGCTTTGGGCGACAAACTGAAGCTTTCTTT. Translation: CASSFGRQTEAFF.